The entry below describes one T cell receptor (beta chain). Its antigen is currently unknown. CDR3 length: 16 amino acids. Looked up from germline, CDR1 is MNHEY and CDR2 is SMNVEV (reference sequence). The germline V and J ends were trimmed by 3 bases and 3 bases, with 16 bases remaining between them. This specimen belongs to a study of T cells after yellow fever vaccination. Study as a whole: The fractions with low cell numbers were processed using SMART-Seq v4 Ultra Low Input. Whole-study findings and limits: CD4 and CD8 compartments shared a small share of clonotypes. Booster sampling recovered most clones from primary vaccination (around 96% CD4, approximately 90% CD8).

The 5'RACE template-switching step produced TCR cDNA and added a universal primer site and UMIs. Via MiXCR, TCRdb re-called the 5' RACE reads, giving one row per CDR3 protein. The data show about 300,000 distinct CDR3 sequences, with 6.8% seen just once and around 17% held by the top ten. The source was PBMCs, collected approximately 40 days after the first yellow fever vaccination. This TCR came from a man in his late teens or twenties who received the YFV17D yellow fever vaccine. The chain recombines TRBV27 with TRBJ2-3, with D possibly matching TRBD1 (5 bases). CDR3 nucleotide sequence: TGTGCCAGCAGTTTCAATCCCCCAGGGCTAACAGATACGCAGTATTTT. Amino acids: CASSFNPPGLTDTQYF.